The 17 T cell receptor beta chains in this list originate from one sample, sequenced in a study of blood T cell repertoires in COVID-19 (TCRdb year 2020). Library prep was done by the immunoSEQ multiplex PCR assay. The table comes from immuneACCESS by way of TCRdb, which keeps in-frame sequences with V and J called. Part of the clones is missing from these tables; in studies checked, under half for an unresolved V gene and the rest for unknown reasons. A total of fewer than 70,000 clones appear in this sample, approximately 92% of them only once. The top ten hold around 2.5% of the sample. The sample consisted of peripheral blood. The receptors were sampled from a man aged 45-60 years with acute or convalescent COVID-19.

This chain uses TRBV18 with TRBJ2-7, with TRBD1 matching over 7 bases. The CDR3 has 12 residues. The germline gives CDR1 KGHSH, CDR2 LQKENI. V was pared by 6 bases and J by 6 bases, with 5 bases of the junction left unmatched. The CDR3 is CASSPTGTEQYF. In DNA form, the CDR3 reads TGTGCCAGCTCGCCGACAGGGACCGAGCAGTACTTC.

The V call is TRBV4-2, the J call TRBJ2-7; 14 bases line up with TRBD2. Trimming took 3 bases from V and 5 from J; bases not matched to a gene: 9. CDR3 length: 17 residues. CDR1 is LGHNA and CDR2 is YNFKEQ in the germline V gene. This chain's CDR3 is CASSQAHWTSGRNEQYF. Here the CDR3 DNA reads TGTGCCAGCAGCCAGGCCCACTGGACTAGCGGGAGGAACGAGCAGTACTTC.

This clone appeared a few times. V and J are TRBV6-1 and TRBJ1-3; the D gene is possibly TRBD1 (6 bases). Germline V gene sequence: CDR1 MNHNS, CDR2 SASEGT. This CDR3 is 16 amino acids long. Trimming removed 2 bases from V and 0 bases from J, with 11 bases in between. CDR3 sequence (DNA): TGTGCCAGCAGTGAAACCTCAGGGGACTCTGGAAACACCATATATTTT. This gives the protein CASSETSGDSGNTIYF.

The V call is TRBV10-1, the J call TRBJ2-2; 9 bases are shared with TRBD2. In germline, CDR1 is WNHNN, CDR2 SYGVQD (reference sequence). V trimming: 3 bases; J trimming: 6 bases; junction bases outside the gene matches: 14. This CDR3 is 18 amino acids long. CDR3 DNA sequence: TGCGCCAGCAGTGACACTACGGGGCGGGAGGGCAGACCCGGGGAGCTGTTTTTT. Amino acids: CASSDTTGREGRPGELFF.

The V call is TRBV29-1, the J call TRBJ2-5, with D possibly matching TRBD1 (6 bases). The CDR3 is made up of 14 amino acids. V lost 7 bases to trimming and J lost 1 base, with 16 bases between them. Looked up from germline, CDR1 is SQVTM and CDR2 is ANQGSEA. CDR3 coding DNA: TGCAGCGCAACCCTGGACAGTCTCCAAGAGACCCAGTACTTC. Protein product: CSATLDSLQETQYF.

This clone was seen once. The chain recombines TRBV3-1 (or the pseudogene TRBV3-2) with TRBJ2-1, with TRBD1 identical over 9 bases. V dropped 2 bases and J dropped 7; count of bases not matched to a gene: 3. CDR3 length: 14 residues. CDR1 LGHDT and CDR2 YNNKEL come from the germline V gene (reference sequence). CDR3 bases: TGTGCCAGCAGCCAAAGGACAGGGGTAAATGAGCAGTTCTTC. Residues: CASSQRTGVNEQFF.

The chain uses TRBV5-4 and TRBJ2-1, with 10 bases identical to TRBD2. The V gene end was trimmed by 3 bases and the J gene end by 4 bases; junction bases not matched to a gene: 10. Germline loops: CDR1 SGHNT, CDR2 YYREEE (reference sequence). The CDR3 contains 17 residues. CDR3 protein: CASSSGLAATLYNEQFF. The DNA for the CDR3 is TGTGCCAGCAGCTCCGGACTAGCGGCCACACTGTACAATGAGCAGTTCTTC.

The chain employs TRBV24-1 and TRBJ2-3; TRBD1 aligns across 7 bases. V lost 4 bases to trimming and J lost 2 bases; unmatched junction nucleotides: 11. This CDR3 is built from 17 residues. Germline V gene lookup returns CDR1 KGHDR and CDR2 SFDVKD. CDR3 bases: TGTGCCACCAGTGACCGGACACAGGGGTTCTTCACAGATACGCAGTATTTT. Translated, it gives CATSDRTQGFFTDTQYF.

The rearrangement joins TRBV11-1 to TRBJ2-2; 8 nucleotides align to TRBD1. V lost 3 bases to trimming and J lost 7 bases; unmatched junction nucleotides: 7. This CDR3 is 15 amino acids long. The germline CDR1 and CDR2 sequences are SGHAT and FQDESV (reference sequence). Written as DNA, the CDR3 is TGTGCCAGCAGCTTTAAACAGGGGGTACTCGGGGAGCTGTTTTTT. Translating gives CASSFKQGVLGELFF.

The J gene is TRBJ1-4, the V gene TRBV7-9; 9 nucleotides match TRBD1. The CDR3 covers 15 residues. Germline V gene sequence: CDR1 SEHNR, CDR2 FQNEAQ (reference sequence). V was pared by 3 bases and J by 7 bases, with 6 bases of the junction left unmatched. Written as DNA, the CDR3 is TGTGCCAGCAGCTTCCCCGGGACAGGGAGTGAAAAACTGTTTTTT. Translating gives CASSFPGTGSEKLFF.

The chain uses TRBV4-2 and TRBJ2-1, with D perhaps TRBD2 (5 bases). The V gene lost 1 base and the J gene lost 4 bases, with 14 bases spanning the gap. CDR3 size: 16 residues. The germline V gene encodes CDR1 LGHNA and CDR2 YNFKEQ. CDR3 DNA sequence: TGTGCCAGCAGCCAAGCTCACGGAGGACCTTACAATGAGCAGTTCTTC. Translated: CASSQAHGGPYNEQFF.

The chain is built from TRBV28 and TRBJ2-7; D is perhaps TRBD2 (6 bases). This CDR3 has 15 amino acids. Germline CDR1 is MDHEN and CDR2 is SYDVKM. Trimming shortened V by 2 bases and J by 1 base, and 12 bases separated the two germline ends. The DNA for the CDR3 is TGTGCCAGCAGTTTAGGGCGGGGATATTCCTACGAGCAGTACTTC. It codes for CASSLGRGYSYEQYF. The entire variable domain, with the rest obtained from reference TRBV28 and TRBJ2-7, is as follows: DVKVTQSSRYLVKRTGEKVFLECVQDMDHENMFWYRQDPGLGLRLIYFSYDVKMKEKGDIPEGYSVSREKKERFSLILESASTNQTSMYLCASSLGRGYSYEQYFGPGTRLTVT.

V and J are TRBV20-1 and TRBJ1-2; tentatively, D is TRBD1 (6 bases). The CDR3 is 11 residues long. Germline assignment: CDR1 DFQATT and CDR2 SNEGSKA (reference sequence). Trimming took off 2 bases at V and 7 bases at J, with 8 bases between the two ends. The CDR3 loop is CSARTGFGYTF. CDR3 sequence (DNA): TGCAGTGCTAGAACAGGGTTTGGCTACACCTTC.

The chain uses TRBV7-3 and TRBJ2-5; TRBD2 is a possible D gene (6 bases). Germline lookup yields CDR1 SGHTA and CDR2 FQGTGA. The germline V and J ends were trimmed by 5 bases and 2 bases, with 15 bases remaining between them. CDR3 length equals 15 residues. CDR3 bases: TGTGCCAGCAGCCAGGTCGGGGGAACACAAGAGACCCAGTACTTC. It codes for CASSQVGGTQETQYF.

The chain combines TRBV6-2 or TRBV6-3 with TRBJ2-5, with 7 positions matching TRBD1. Germline CDR1 is MNHEY and CDR2 is SVGEGT. The trim removed 5 bases at V and 2 bases at J, leaving 5 bases unmatched. The CDR3 runs to 14 residues. This chain's CDR3 is CASSQTGIQETQYF. In nucleotides, the CDR3 is TGTGCCAGCAGTCAGACAGGGATACAAGAGACCCAGTACTTC.

The chain is built from TRBV5-8 and TRBJ1-2; D remains unclear. The CDR3 has 15 amino acids. Trimming cost V 3 bases and J 3 bases, with 15 bases left between them. CDR1 and CDR2 (germline): SGHTS, YDEGEE. CDR3 residues: CASSSQLYGDYGYTF. The CDR3 nucleotides are TGTGCCAGCAGCTCCCAGTTGTACGGGGACTATGGCTACACCTTC.

The rearrangement uses TRBV5-5 and TRBJ1-1; 7 positions agree with TRBD1. CDR1 and CDR2 from the germline V gene are SGHKS and YYEKEE (reference sequence). CDR3 size: 16 residues. Trimming at V came to 5 bases and at J to 4 bases, leaving 14 bases not matched to a gene. The CDR3 DNA reads TGTGCCAGCAGATCCGGACAGGTCGTCAGGGGCACTGAAGCTTTCTTT. It translates to CASRSGQVVRGTEAFF.